The 26 T cell receptor beta chains below come from one sample, sequenced in a study of blood T cells in healthy people across ages. Next came a second PCR, run for about 6 to 12 cycles, which used a sample-barcoded 5' primer along with a J-beta primer mix. TCRdb fed the 5' RACE reads into MiXCR, producing one record per CDR3 protein. This table has about 680,000 distinct CDR3 sequences, roughly 49% appearing once. The sequencing input was blood. These receptors came from a woman aged 55-70 years in good health.

V usage is TRBV29-1 and J usage is TRBJ2-3; 13 bases map to TRBD2. The V segment lost 8 bases and the J segment 3 bases; nucleotides outside the gene matches: 5. This CDR3 is 14 amino acids long. CDR1 is SQVTM, CDR2 ANQGSEA, per germline. CDR3 region: CSCTSGRATDTQYF. The CDR3, as DNA: TGCAGCTGCACTAGCGGGAGGGCGACAGATACGCAGTATTTT.

The chain uses TRBV12-3 or TRBV12-4 and TRBJ2-3, with D unresolved. Trimming pared 7 bases from V and 5 bases from J, leaving 7 bases between. This CDR3 region has 11 residues. Here the CDR3 reads CASMSGDTQYF. The CDR3 region has the DNA TGTGCCAGCATGTCTGGAGATACGCAGTATTTT.

The chain links TRBV5-5 to TRBJ2-6; no clear D gene. This CDR3 is 14 amino acids long. From germline, CDR1 is SGHKS and CDR2 YYEKEE (reference sequence). The ends were cut back, 6 bases at V and 2 bases at J, with 9 bases in the middle. The CDR3 reads CASNQLPGANVLTF. The CDR3 nucleotides are TGTGCCAGCAACCAATTACCTGGGGCCAACGTCCTGACTTTC.

The J gene is TRBJ2-5, the V gene TRBV11-2; a possible D gene is TRBD2 (5 bases). V was cut by 5 bases and J by 11 bases, with 18 bases left in between. There are 13 residues in the CDR3. CDR1 and CDR2 (germline): SGHAT, FQNNGV. The chain's CDR3 is CASSESLVRGQYF. In DNA, the CDR3 is TGTGCCAGCAGCGAGAGTCTGGTTCGAGGGCAGTACTTC.

This chain connects TRBV29-1 to TRBJ2-5; D unresolved. V was clipped by 2 bases and J by 7 bases, with 17 bases between them. This CDR3 comprises 14 residues. The germline V gene has CDR1 SQVTM and CDR2 ANQGSEA. DNA for the CDR3: TGCAGCGTTGAAAGAGACACCGGAAAAGCGACCCAGTACTTC. Protein: CSVERDTGKATQYF.

This clonotype was counted between two and nine times. CDR3 sequence reads: CASSVTSGSHEQYF. CDR3 in DNA: TGTGCCAGCAGCGTAACTAGCGGGTCCCACGAGCAGTACTTC. This chain links TRBV9 with TRBJ2-7, with 9 bases identical to TRBD2. There are 14 residues in the CDR3. The J segment lost 5 bases and the V segment lost 1 base, leaving 4 bases of the junction unmatched. Germline CDR1 is SGDLS and CDR2 is YYNGEE.

This clonotype occurred many times. The chain joins TRBV20-1 to TRBJ2-7; D is unresolved. The CDR3 contains 15 residues. The V gene lost 0 bases and the J gene lost 0 bases, with 12 bases spanning the gap. The germline CDR1 and CDR2 sequences are DFQATT and SNEGSKA (reference sequence). The CDR3 here is CSARDHAASSYEQYF. In DNA form, the CDR3 reads TGCAGTGCTAGAGATCATGCCGCGAGCTCCTACGAGCAGTACTTC.

This clonotype has a single count. V and J are TRBV2 and TRBJ1-4, with unresolved D. The CDR3 runs 13 residues. Trimming took off 6 bases at V and 10 bases at J, with 15 bases between the two ends. CDR1 is SNHLY and CDR2 is FYNNEI in the germline V gene. The CDR3 DNA is TGTGCCAGCAGAGTAGACACCCCTGGAAAACTGTTTTTT. Translation gives CASRVDTPGKLFF.

This chain joins TRBV20-1 and TRBJ2-5; D gene ambiguous. Germline CDR1 is DFQATT and CDR2 is SNEGSKA (reference sequence). Trimming left V 2 bases short and J 2 bases short, with 9 bases between. The CDR3 loop spans 13 amino acids. The CDR3 is CSARRYPQETQYF. The CDR3 DNA is TGCAGTGCTAGAAGATATCCACAAGAGACCCAGTACTTC.

The chain couples TRBV27 to TRBJ2-7; D uncertain. V lost 2 bases and J 5 bases, leaving 16 bases between the germline ends. Germline lookup yields CDR1 MNHEY and CDR2 SMNVEV (reference sequence). This CDR3 has 15 amino acids. The chain's CDR3 is CASSLGIPLPNEQYF. CDR3 sequence (DNA): TGTGCCAGCAGTTTAGGGATCCCACTTCCTAACGAGCAGTACTTC.

This clonotype came up a few times. The chain uses TRBV20-1 and TRBJ2-7; D is perhaps TRBD2 (6 bases). This CDR3 is built from 13 residues. Per germline, CDR1 DFQATT and CDR2 SNEGSKA (reference sequence). V gave up 4 bases and J gave up 5 bases, with 15 bases separating them. The CDR3 coding sequence is TGCAGTGCTAACAGCGGAGGGCTCGACGAGCAGTACTTC. This translates into CSANSGGLDEQYF.

This clonotype has just a few counts. This CDR3 reads CASSLAWTGVETQYF. The CDR3 DNA follows: TGTGCCAGCAGTCTCGCTTGGACAGGGGTAGAGACCCAGTACTTC. This chain connects TRBV12-3 or TRBV12-4 to TRBJ2-5; 9 nucleotides agree with TRBD1. The CDR3 extends over 15 amino acids. J lost 4 bases, V lost 5 bases, and 8 bases had no gene match.

This clonotype was seen more than once but under ten times. The chain recombines TRBV29-1 with TRBJ1-4; TRBD1 matches 7 bases. CDR3 size: 13 residues. Germline CDR1 reads SQVTM; CDR2 reads ANQGSEA. J gave up 4 bases and V 6 bases, and 5 bases lay outside the gene matches. The CDR3 loop reads CSVRQGLNEKLFF. In nucleotides, the CDR3 is TGCAGCGTCCGACAGGGCCTTAATGAAAAACTGTTTTTT. Using reference TRBV29-1 and TRBJ1-4 for the parts outside the CDR3, the full variable domain is SAVISQKPSRDICQRGTSLTIQCQVDSQVTMMFWYRQQPGQSLTLIATANQGSEATYESGFVIDKFPISRPNLTFSTLTVSNMSPEDSSIYLCSVRQGLNEKLFFGSGTQLSVL.

This chain uses TRBV20-1 with TRBJ2-1; 9 bases fit TRBD2. With V trimmed by 5 bases and J by 0 bases, 11 bases remained unmatched. Germline V gene data show CDR1 as DFQATT and CDR2 as SNEGSKA (reference sequence). CDR3 length equals 17 residues. The CDR3 sequence is CSAPRSGRKSSYNEQFF. The DNA of the CDR3 is TGCAGTGCTCCTCGTAGCGGGAGAAAAAGCTCCTACAATGAGCAGTTCTTC.

This clonotype was counted a single time. One junction end does not reproduce the germline sequence, and a read error may be involved. The CDR3 DNA sequence: TGTGCCGGCAGCTTCGCTGGGGCCAACGTCCTGACTTTC. Protein: CAGSFAGANVLTF. The J gene is TRBJ2-6, the V gene TRBV28; D is ambiguous. Per germline, CDR1 MDHEN and CDR2 SYDVKM. This CDR3 contains 13 residues.

The chain uses TRBV9 and TRBJ2-4; D may be TRBD2 (6 bases). The J call is doubtful: the DNA matches TRBJ2-7 better. This CDR3 is 16 amino acids long. Germline V CDR1 and CDR2: SGDLS, YYNGEE. DNA of the CDR3: TGTGCCAGCAGCCCCCCTTCAAGACTAGGAGAATACGAGCAGTACTTC. It yields the protein CASSPPSRLGEYEQYF.

The rearrangement joins TRBV12-3 or TRBV12-4 to TRBJ2-1; 7 bases are shared with TRBD1. The V gene end was trimmed by 6 bases and the J gene end by 4 bases; junction bases not matched to a gene: 15. This CDR3 region has 17 residues. Written as DNA, the CDR3 is TGTGCCAGCAGCCCCTACCTTAGAGAGGGGGCTTACAATGAGCAGTTCTTC. This gives the protein CASSPYLREGAYNEQFF.

This clonotype occurred a few times. The chain has TRBV29-1 and TRBJ1-2; D possibly corresponds to TRBD1 (6 bases). The V and J ends lost 4 bases and 0 bases respectively, with 15 bases between them. The germline V gene encodes CDR1 SQVTM and CDR2 ANQGSEA. The CDR3 extends over 15 amino acids. This CDR3 reads CSVASDGQSNYGYTF. CDR3 nucleotides: TGCAGCGTTGCGTCCGATGGACAGTCTAACTATGGCTACACCTTC.

Only a few counts were recorded for this clonotype. The chain has TRBV29-1 and TRBJ2-6; D not resolved. Deletions cut 2 bases from V and 0 bases from J, with 5 bases between. Germline values: CDR1 SQVTM, CDR2 ANQGSEA. There are 14 residues in the CDR3. The CDR3 is CSVERDSGANVLTF. In nucleotides, the CDR3 is TGCAGCGTTGAAAGGGACTCTGGGGCCAACGTCCTGACTTTC.

The chain is built from TRBV3-1 and TRBJ1-2, with D unclear. The CDR3 sequence is 14 residues long. Germline V gives CDR1 LGHDT, CDR2 YNNKEL (reference sequence). V lost 0 bases, J lost 7 bases, and 12 bases lay in between. CDR3 loop: CASSQETGKTGYTF. CDR3 in DNA: TGTGCCAGCAGCCAAGAGACGGGTAAGACTGGCTACACCTTC. Using reference TRBV3-1 and TRBJ1-2 for the parts outside the CDR3, the full variable domain is DTAVSQTPKYLVTQMGNDKSIKCEQNLGHDTMYWYKQDSKKFLKIMFSYNNKELIINETVPNRFSPKSPDKAHLNLHINSLELGDSAVYFCASSQETGKTGYTFGSGTRLTVV.

The V call is TRBV29-1, the J call TRBJ1-1; D ambiguous. V lost 4 bases to trimming and J lost 2 bases, with 14 bases between them. This CDR3 is built from 14 residues. CDR1 SQVTM and CDR2 ANQGSEA come from the germline V gene. Written as DNA, the CDR3 is TGCAGCGTTGTTGTCTGGACGGGCAACACTGAAGCTTTCTTT. Its translation is CSVVVWTGNTEAFF.

This clonotype showed up many times. The chain links TRBV4-2 to TRBJ1-6; 9 nucleotides line up with TRBD1. V was pared by 4 bases and J by 9 bases, with 4 bases of the junction left unmatched. The CDR3 consists of 14 residues. Germline CDR1 is LGHNA and CDR2 is YNFKEQ. CDR3 bases: TGTGCCAGCAGCCTGACAGGGGGAGGTTCACCCCTCCACTTT. Amino acids: CASSLTGGGSPLHF.

This chain connects TRBV20-1 to TRBJ1-2, with D perhaps matching TRBD1 (6 bases). Trimming shortened V by 0 bases and J by 4 bases, and 12 bases separated the two germline ends. This CDR3 is built from 14 residues. Germline V gene lookup returns CDR1 DFQATT and CDR2 SNEGSKA (reference sequence). The CDR3 region is CSARDPPGAYGYTF. The DNA of the CDR3 is TGCAGTGCTAGAGATCCCCCAGGGGCCTATGGCTACACCTTC.

This rearrangement joins TRBV24-1 to TRBJ1-5; tentative D call: TRBD1 (6 bases). This CDR3 region has 14 residues. Germline V gene sequence: CDR1 KGHDR, CDR2 SFDVKD. Trimming pared 3 bases from V and 11 bases from J, leaving 16 bases between. CDR3 residues: CATSDQTGLKAQHF. The CDR3 DNA is TGTGCCACCAGTGATCAAACAGGGTTGAAGGCCCAGCATTTT.

The rearrangement links TRBV7-7 to TRBJ2-1; D not resolved. The V gene lost 1 base and the J gene lost 8 bases, with 6 bases spanning the gap. The CDR3 is 12 residues long. The germline V gene has CDR1 SSHAT and CDR2 FNYEAQ (reference sequence). The CDR3 DNA reads TGTGCCAGCAGCTTAGACGGTTATGAGCAGTTCTTC. Translation gives CASSLDGYEQFF. The variable domain in full, with the rest retrieved from reference TRBV7-7 and TRBJ2-1, is GAGVSQSPRYKVTKRGQDVTLRCDPISSHATLYWYQQALGQGPEFLTYFNYEAQPDKSGLPSDRFSAERPEGSISTLTIQRTEQRDSAMYRCASSLDGYEQFFGPGTRLTVL.

This rearrangement joins TRBV19 to TRBJ2-1; D not resolved. The J call may be mistaken, given a closer DNA end match to TRBJ2-7. CDR1 and CDR2 from the germline V gene are LNHDA and SQIVND (reference sequence). CDR3 length: 14 residues. The CDR3 DNA follows: TGTGCCAGTAGTACCCCACACAGACCCTACGAGCAGTACTTC. This codes for CASSTPHRPYEQYF.